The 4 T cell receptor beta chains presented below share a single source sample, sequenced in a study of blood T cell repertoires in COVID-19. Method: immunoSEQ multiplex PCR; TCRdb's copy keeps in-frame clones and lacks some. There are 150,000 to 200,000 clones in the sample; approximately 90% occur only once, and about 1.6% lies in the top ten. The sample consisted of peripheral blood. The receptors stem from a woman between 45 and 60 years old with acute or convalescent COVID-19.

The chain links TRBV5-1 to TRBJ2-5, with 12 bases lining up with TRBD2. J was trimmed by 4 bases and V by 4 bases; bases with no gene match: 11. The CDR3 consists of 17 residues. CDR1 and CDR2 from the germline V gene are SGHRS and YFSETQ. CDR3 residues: CASSDGWTSGNGETQYF. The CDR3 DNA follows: TGCGCCAGCAGCGATGGCTGGACTAGCGGGAACGGAGAGACCCAGTACTTC.

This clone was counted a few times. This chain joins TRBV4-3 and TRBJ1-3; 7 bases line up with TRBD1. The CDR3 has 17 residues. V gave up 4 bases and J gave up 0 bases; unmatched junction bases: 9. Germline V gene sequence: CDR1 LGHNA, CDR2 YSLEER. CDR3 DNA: TGCGCCAGCAGCCGTGGACAGGCTGTAACCTCTGGAAACACCATATATTTT. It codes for CASSRGQAVTSGNTIYF.

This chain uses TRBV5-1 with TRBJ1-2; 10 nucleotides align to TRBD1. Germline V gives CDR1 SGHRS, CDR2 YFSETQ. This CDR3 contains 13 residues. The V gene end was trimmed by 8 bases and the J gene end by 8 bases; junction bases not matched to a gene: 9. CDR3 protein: CASPDRGREGYTF. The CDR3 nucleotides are TGCGCCAGTCCCGACAGGGGGCGCGAGGGCTACACCTTC. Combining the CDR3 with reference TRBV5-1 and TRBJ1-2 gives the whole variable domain KAGVTQTPRYLIKTRGQQVTLSCSPISGHRSVSWYQQTPGQGLQFLFEYFSETQRNKGNFPGRFSGRQFSNSRSEMNVSTLELGDSALYLCASPDRGREGYTFGSGTRLTVV.

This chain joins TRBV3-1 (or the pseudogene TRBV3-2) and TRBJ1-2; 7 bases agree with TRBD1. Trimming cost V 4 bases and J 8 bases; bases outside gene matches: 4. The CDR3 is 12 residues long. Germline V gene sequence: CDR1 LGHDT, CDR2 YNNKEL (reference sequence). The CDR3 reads CASSPDRQGYTF. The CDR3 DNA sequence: TGTGCCAGCAGCCCGGACAGGCAGGGCTACACCTTC.